A single count supports the clone carrying this T cell receptor beta chain. The antigen is undetermined. These data come from a study of T cell responses to AZD1222 COVID-19 vaccine. Study findings and constraints: Vaccine-associated CD4 TCRs ranged over spike, dominating at 160-218 and 743-854. Repertoires were sampled only after the peak T cell response. A reported finding is that nearly half of spike-specific TCRs target unmutated variant regions.

Profiling relied on immunoSEQ multiplex PCR, and the TCRdb table lists in-frame clones only, not all of them. Counted here are tens of thousands of clones, 86% occurring once; the ten biggest clones make up approximately 10%. The source material was peripheral blood, sampled 28 days after the second AZD1222 dose. This sequence originates from an adult who received the AZD1222 COVID-19 vaccine.

The CDR3 DNA is TGTGCCAGCAGCCCCGGACAGGCTCGCTACACCTTC. Residues: CASSPGQARYTF. This chain links TRBV6-5 with TRBJ1-2, with 7 bases aligning to TRBD1. This CDR3 is built from 12 residues. V lost 6 bases, J lost 9 bases, and 7 bases stayed unmatched. Germline CDR1 reads MNHEY; CDR2 reads SVGAGI.